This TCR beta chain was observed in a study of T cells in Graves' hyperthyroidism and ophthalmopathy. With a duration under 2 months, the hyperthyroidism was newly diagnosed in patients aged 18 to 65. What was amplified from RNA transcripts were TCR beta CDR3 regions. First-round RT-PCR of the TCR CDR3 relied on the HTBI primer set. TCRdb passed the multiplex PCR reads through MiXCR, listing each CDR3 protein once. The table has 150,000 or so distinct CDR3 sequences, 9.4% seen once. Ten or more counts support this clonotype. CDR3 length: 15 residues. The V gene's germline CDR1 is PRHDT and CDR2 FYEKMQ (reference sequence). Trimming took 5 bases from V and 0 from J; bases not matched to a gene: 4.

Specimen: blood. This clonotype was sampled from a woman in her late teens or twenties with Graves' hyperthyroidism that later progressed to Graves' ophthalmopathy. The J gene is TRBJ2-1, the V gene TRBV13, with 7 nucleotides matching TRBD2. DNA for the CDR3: TGTGCCAGCAGCACGGGAGGAAGCTCCTACAATGAGCAGTTCTTC. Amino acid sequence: CASSTGGSSYNEQFF.